The 9 T cell receptor beta chains in this list originate from one sample, sequenced in a study of persistence of HIV-infected CD4 T cells (dated by TCRdb to the early 2020s). The immunoSEQ hsTCRB assay version 4, run in survey mode, was used to sequence TCRbeta repertoires from genomic DNA. Imported from immuneACCESS, the table was reduced by TCRdb to in-frame sequences with V and J called. These copies leave out some clones; in studies compared against another copy, an unresolved V gene accounts for under half, and the cause of the remainder is not known. The table for this sample lists more than 30,000 clones; roughly 70% of them were counted only once. Of the sample, about 1.5% falls within the top ten clones. The treatment or condition label corresponds to: suppressive antiretroviral therapy. A pool of overlapping HIV-1 Gag 15-mer peptides, at 0.95 to 1 ug per peptide per mL, was used to stimulate the cells. Sorting of responding CD4+ T cells was based on upregulation of both CD40 ligand and CD69.

No antigens are known for them. The source was CD4+ T cells sorted from PBMCs after approximately 20-hour stimulation, collected from a patient who received antiretroviral therapy. The sample's cell subset or site label is to be understood as: CD40L+CD69+ CD4 T cells responding to HIV-1 Gag peptides. The receptors come from an adult man with HIV who was CMV-seropositive.

A note on this clone: Other nucleotide sequences from this sample produce the same CDR3. CDR3 sequence reads: CASSPRTGREQYF. In DNA form, the CDR3 reads TGTGCCAGCTCACCGCGGACAGGGCGCGAGCAGTACTTC. This chain joins TRBV18 and TRBJ2-7; 8 positions agree with TRBD1. The V segment lost 3 bases and the J segment 6 bases; nucleotides outside the gene matches: 4. This CDR3 is built from 13 residues. Germline values: CDR1 KGHSH, CDR2 LQKENI.

V gene TRBV28 combines with J gene TRBJ2-3; D unresolved. The CDR3 covers 12 residues. The germline V gene has CDR1 MDHEN and CDR2 SYDVKM. The V and J ends lost 1 base and 5 bases respectively, with 4 bases between them. The CDR3 spells CASSLSGDTQYF. In DNA, the CDR3 is TGTGCCAGCAGTTTATCAGGAGATACGCAGTATTTT.

The chain recombines TRBV6-2 or TRBV6-3 with TRBJ2-4; D is possibly TRBD2 (6 bases). Germline-derived CDR1 and CDR2 are MNHEY and SVGEGT. V was trimmed by 0 bases and J by 4 bases, leaving 10 bases between them. The CDR3 extends over 15 amino acids. CDR3 coding DNA: TGTGCCAGCAGTTACTCGTTTGGGGGGAAAAACATTCAGTACTTC. It is translated as CASSYSFGGKNIQYF.

This chain links TRBV18 with TRBJ1-5, with unresolved D. Per the germline V gene, CDR1 is KGHSH and CDR2 is LQKENI. The CDR3 spans 14 residues. Trimming left V 2 bases short and J 0 bases short, with 5 bases between. The CDR3 nucleotides read TGTGCCAGCTCACCAGGGCGTAGCAATCAGCCCCAGCATTTT. Protein product: CASSPGRSNQPQHF.

J is TRBJ2-2 and V is TRBV6-1; no clear D. Per the germline V gene, CDR1 is MNHNS and CDR2 is SASEGT. The CDR3 is made up of 16 amino acids. Trimming left V 2 bases short and J 1 base short, with 11 bases between. CDR3 DNA: TGTGCCAGCAGTGAACGCGCAGACCGGAACACCGGGGAGCTGTTTTTT. Translating it yields CASSERADRNTGELFF.

The J gene is TRBJ1-1, the V gene TRBV19, with a tentative D call TRBD1 (6 bases). V was shortened by 6 bases and J by 2 bases, with 22 bases between the two germline ends. Germline CDR1 is LNHDA and CDR2 is SQIVND (reference sequence). The CDR3 is 17 amino acids. DNA of the CDR3: TGTGCCAGTAGGCCTTATCTACAGGGTAGAGGTAACACTGAAGCTTTCTTT. Translating it yields CASRPYLQGRGNTEAFF.

This chain uses TRBV7-9 with TRBJ2-2; 7 nucleotides match TRBD1. The CDR3 covers 15 residues. Germline V gene sequence: CDR1 SEHNR, CDR2 FQNEAQ (reference sequence). With 3 bases clipped from V and 6 bases from J, the junction kept 7 bases outside the gene matches. For the CDR3, the DNA is TGTGCCAGCAGCTTTCCTATCCAGGGGGCCGGGGAGCTGTTTTTT. This translates into CASSFPIQGAGELFF. Using reference TRBV7-9 and TRBJ2-2 for the parts outside the CDR3, the full variable domain is DTGVSQNPRHKITKRGQNVTFRCDPISEHNRLYWYRQTLGQGPEFLTYFQNEAQLEKSRLLSDRFSAERPKGSFSTLEIQRTEQGDSAMYLCASSFPIQGAGELFFGEGSRLTVL.

The sample holds a few counts of this clone. This chain links TRBV5-1 with TRBJ1-4, with unresolved D. Trimming took 6 bases from V and 0 from J, leaving 12 bases between them. Germline loops: CDR1 SGHRS, CDR2 YFSETQ. This CDR3 has 15 amino acids. Written as DNA, the CDR3 is TGCGCCAGCAAAAAAGGCCCCGCAACTAATGAAAAACTGTTTTTT. The encoded protein is CASKKGPATNEKLFF. Variable domain in full (rest from reference TRBV5-1 and TRBJ1-4): KAGVTQTPRYLIKTRGQQVTLSCSPISGHRSVSWYQQTPGQGLQFLFEYFSETQRNKGNFPGRFSGRQFSNSRSEMNVSTLELGDSALYLCASKKGPATNEKLFFGSGTQLSVL.

The chain's CDR3 is CASSLGADGYTF. The CDR3 bases are TGTGCCAGCAGCTTAGGAGCGGATGGCTACACCTTC. The chain has TRBV7-9 and TRBJ1-2; the D is unclear. This CDR3 has 12 amino acids. CDR1 and CDR2 (germline): SEHNR, FQNEAQ (reference sequence). V lost 1 base and J lost 6, with 6 bases in between.